The 8 T cell receptor beta chains reported below all come from one sample, sequenced in a study of T cell repertoires in cytomegalovirus infection. TCRdb processed the reads anew with MiXCR; each CDR3 protein has one entry. The table lists fewer than 250,000 distinct CDR3 sequences, approximately 13% of them singletons. The sequenced material came from PBMCs. These receptors were collected from a human donor in good health (CMV status not recorded). Some clones in this sample may be carry-over from other donors' samples.

Many counts were recorded for this clonotype. The CDR3 reads CASSQDLRETQYF. The CDR3 region has the DNA TGCGCCAGCAGCCAAGACCTCCGAGAGACCCAGTACTTC. The rearrangement links TRBV4-3 to TRBJ2-5, with D hard to call. The CDR3 consists of 13 residues. The V gene lost 0 bases and the J gene lost 4 bases, with 6 bases spanning the gap. Per germline, CDR1 LGHNA and CDR2 YSLEER.

V and J are TRBV2 and TRBJ1-4; D ambiguous. The length of the CDR3 is 15 residues. Germline CDR1 reads SNHLY; CDR2 reads FYNNEI. The germline V and J ends were trimmed by 5 bases and 0 bases, with 10 bases remaining between them. DNA of the CDR3: TGTGCCAGCAGTAGCAGCGCGGCAACTAATGAAAAACTGTTTTTT. Translating gives CASSSSAATNEKLFF.

This chain links TRBV7-9 with TRBJ2-1; D not resolved. Trimming cost V 4 bases and J 0 bases, with 7 bases left between them. Germline CDR1 SEHNR, CDR2 FQNEAQ (reference sequence). This CDR3 has 14 amino acids. The CDR3: CASSYVSSYNEQFF. CDR3 DNA sequence: TGTGCCAGCAGCTACGTTAGCTCCTACAATGAGCAGTTCTTC.

This clonotype was recorded at least ten times. This chain connects TRBV6-2 or TRBV6-3 to TRBJ2-1, with TRBD2 matching 11 bases. This CDR3 is 16 amino acids long. J lost 6 bases, V lost 2 bases, and 6 bases had no gene match. CDR1 is MNHEY and CDR2 is SVGEGT in the germline V gene. CDR3 sequence reads: CASSYAGLAGINEQFF. Written as DNA, the CDR3 is TGTGCCAGCAGTTACGCCGGACTAGCGGGCATCAATGAGCAGTTCTTC.

In this sample, this clonotype turned up a few times. V gene TRBV29-1 combines with J gene TRBJ2-1; TRBD2 is a possible D gene (5 bases). Deletions cut 6 bases from V and 10 bases from J, with 22 bases between. This CDR3 has 14 residues. Looked up from germline, CDR1 is SQVTM and CDR2 is ANQGSEA. The CDR3 nucleotides are TGCAGCGTCGCGGCGGGCAGGACTCTTTTCGAGCAGTTCTTC. Its translation is CSVAAGRTLFEQFF.

This clonotype was detected many times. The V gene is TRBV5-1, the J gene TRBJ2-7; 9 bases fit TRBD1. The CDR3 is made up of 17 amino acids. Germline V gene lookup returns CDR1 SGHRS and CDR2 YFSETQ. The V segment lost 4 bases and the J segment 3 bases; nucleotides outside the gene matches: 14. The CDR3 loop is CASSPDRGRQADYEQYF. As DNA, the CDR3 is TGCGCCAGCAGCCCAGACAGGGGGAGGCAGGCGGACTACGAGCAGTACTTC.

This clonotype was detected ten times or more. The gene calls are TRBV7-8 and TRBJ2-3; 7 bases agree with TRBD2. This CDR3 has 15 amino acids. CDR1 is SGHVS, CDR2 FQNEAQ, per germline. Germline trimming cut 5 bases from V and 7 bases from J; bases unmatched to any gene: 12. The CDR3 bases are TGTGCCAGCAGCCCCCTTTCAGCGGGAACCAATACGCAGTATTTT. Protein product: CASSPLSAGTNTQYF.

This sequence joins TRBV6-1 and TRBJ2-1; D tentatively fits TRBD1 or TRBD2 (6 bases each). This CDR3 contains 15 residues. Deletions cut 2 bases from V and 8 bases from J, with 16 bases between. The germline V gene has CDR1 MNHNS and CDR2 SASEGT. The CDR3 DNA is TGTGCCAGCAGTGAATTACTAGGGGGGTGGGATGAGCAGTTCTTC. Protein sequence: CASSELLGGWDEQFF.